The clone carrying this T cell receptor (beta chain) is called medium-sized based on its frequency. Its matching antigen is unknown. The data are from a study of CD8 T cells in cerebrospinal fluid in Alzheimer's disease. The wider study: Plate-based nested PCR sequencing and droplet-based sequencing measured CSF T cell clonal expansion. Study observations and caveats: Patients with mild cognitive impairment or Alzheimer's disease had a larger top CSF clone percentage than controls. Finding EBV-specific TCRs in cerebrospinal fluid does not show EBV causes Alzheimer's disease.

Profiling of CSF cells used 10X single-cell V(D)J plus 5' expression. TCRdb re-analyzed the 10x single-cell sequencing reads; it lists each CDR3 protein once, without DNA. This sample's table has about 790 distinct CDR3 sequences. The sample consisted of cerebrospinal fluid. The receptor's source is a human donor with Parkinson's disease.

This CDR3 is CASSYSRGRADTQYF. This chain uses TRBV6-2 or TRBV6-3 with TRBJ2-3; as DNA is missing, the TRBD1 call by TCRdb cannot be tested. The CDR3 extends over 15 amino acids. Germline-derived CDR1 and CDR2 are MNHEY and SVGEGT.